Reported below is one T cell receptor beta chain. Data came from immunoSEQ multiplex PCR; TCRdb stores just in-frame clones and leaves some out. The data show roughly 7,300 clones, with more than 75% seen just once and about 15% held by the top ten. This sample is drawn from a study of blood T cell dynamics during melanoma immunotherapy. Study background: Standard first-line treatment here was pembrolizumab or nivolumab plus ipilimumab in metastatic melanoma.

Regarding time point: week 3, after first cycle of checkpoint inhibitor. Patients had no prior systemic cancer treatment, immunosuppressants or other active cancers. V dropped 6 bases and J dropped 0; count of bases not matched to a gene: 15. Germline CDR1 and CDR2: MNHEY and SMNVEV (reference sequence). The CDR3 consists of 18 residues. V and J are TRBV27 and TRBJ2-5; 8 bases line up with TRBD2. The source material was blood, sampled from a patient treated with checkpoint blockade. The TCR comes from a human donor with melanoma. CDR3: CASSPGGGGSGYQETQYF. Here the CDR3 DNA reads TGTGCCAGCAGCCCAGGAGGCGGGGGGAGTGGGTACCAAGAGACCCAGTACTTC.